Following are 26 T cell receptor beta chains from one sample sequenced in a study of blood T cell repertoires in COVID-19 (dated by TCRdb to 2018 to 2021). The library came from the immunoSEQ multiplex PCR assay. The table comes from immuneACCESS by way of TCRdb, which keeps in-frame sequences with V and J called. Part of the clones is missing from these tables; in studies checked, under half for an unresolved V gene and the rest for unknown reasons. The sample table lists roughly 150,000 clones, about four fifths of them with a count of one. Under 13% of the sample is in the top ten clones. Material for sequencing was peripheral blood. These receptors were collected from a man in his 70s with active or convalescent COVID-19.

Only one count was recorded for this clone. The rearrangement joins TRBV6-6 to TRBJ1-1; D not certain. Per germline, CDR1 MNHNY and CDR2 SVGAGI (reference sequence). The CDR3 length is 14 residues. Trimming cost V 4 bases and J 1 base, with 10 bases left between them. This chain's CDR3 is CASSFLDTNTEAFF. The DNA of the CDR3 is TGTGCCAGCAGTTTTTTAGACACGAACACTGAAGCTTTCTTT.

The rearrangement links TRBV20-1 to TRBJ1-3, with 7 bases aligning to TRBD1. The germline V gene encodes CDR1 DFQATT and CDR2 SNEGSKA (reference sequence). This CDR3 spans 17 amino acids. The V gene end was trimmed by 3 bases and the J gene end by 0 bases; junction bases not matched to a gene: 11. The CDR3 DNA reads TGCAGTGCTAGTTTTCGACAGGGCCCAAGCTCTGGAAACACCATATATTTT. As protein: CSASFRQGPSSGNTIYF.

The chain employs TRBV19 and TRBJ1-5; maybe TRBD1 (5 bases). Per germline, CDR1 LNHDA and CDR2 SQIVND (reference sequence). The V gene lost 10 bases and the J gene lost 4 bases, with 23 bases spanning the gap. The CDR3 loop spans 16 amino acids. The CDR3 here is CATQPWANQGNQPQHF. CDR3 DNA sequence: TGTGCCACCCAACCCTGGGCCAATCAGGGAAATCAGCCCCAGCATTTT.

This clone occurred a few times. This chain joins TRBV27 and TRBJ1-1; D is unclear. Germline V gene lookup returns CDR1 MNHEY and CDR2 SMNVEV (reference sequence). The germline V and J ends were trimmed by 3 bases and 7 bases, with 12 bases remaining between them. CDR3 length: 13 residues. CDR3 bases: TGTGCCAGCAGTTTTCGGGGTACACGTGAAGCTTTCTTT. Protein: CASSFRGTREAFF.

The rearrangement joins TRBV11-2 to TRBJ1-5; D call uncertain. The CDR3 length is 12 residues. The ends were cut back, 5 bases at V and 1 base at J, with 3 bases in the middle. The germline V gene has CDR1 SGHAT and CDR2 FQNNGV. The CDR3 protein is CASSVSNQPQHF. DNA for the CDR3: TGTGCCAGCAGCGTAAGCAATCAGCCCCAGCATTTT.

V gene TRBV6-2 or TRBV6-3 combines with J gene TRBJ1-5; D is perhaps TRBD1 (5 bases). Germline values: CDR1 MNHEY, CDR2 SVGEGT. The CDR3 runs to 14 residues. V was shortened by 5 bases and J by 4 bases, with 12 bases between the two germline ends. Here the CDR3 DNA reads TGTGCCAGCAGTCGGGCACGGGGGAATCAGCCCCAGCATTTT. Encoded protein: CASSRARGNQPQHF.

In its sample, this clone was seen once. The V gene is TRBV5-1, the J gene TRBJ1-4, with 8 positions matching TRBD1. Trimming removed 3 bases from V and 4 bases from J; junction bases left unmatched: 2. Germline values: CDR1 SGHRS, CDR2 YFSETQ. This CDR3 is 14 amino acids long. In DNA form, the CDR3 reads TGCGCCAGCAGCTCCGGACAGGGTAATGAAAAACTGTTTTTT. It yields the protein CASSSGQGNEKLFF.

This chain uses TRBV6-1 with TRBJ1-5, with a weak D call TRBD1 (5 bases). V lost 1 base and J lost 11, with 15 bases in between. The CDR3 loop spans 14 amino acids. Germline assignment: CDR1 MNHNS and CDR2 SASEGT. The CDR3 nucleotides read TGTGCCAGCAGTGAAGGCGGGGGACTATTAGCCCAGCATTTT. Translating it yields CASSEGGGLLAQHF.

V is TRBV30 and J is TRBJ1-3; D is perhaps TRBD1 (5 bases). V was trimmed by 6 bases and J by 0 bases, leaving 9 bases between them. The CDR3 runs to 13 residues. Germline V gene sequence: CDR1 GTSNPN, CDR2 SVGIG (reference sequence). In DNA, the CDR3 is TGTGCCTGTCCAGGGTACTCTGGAAACACCATATATTTT. Translated, it gives CACPGYSGNTIYF.

This chain connects TRBV12-2 to TRBJ2-7; the table names TRBD1, a call not compared with the DNA. TRBV12-2 is given as a pseudogene. The CDR3 has 15 residues. CDR3 nucleotide sequence: TGTGCAAGTCGACCCCGGGACAAGGAAAAATACGAGCAGTACTTC. It encodes CASRPRDKEKYEQYF.

The chain recombines TRBV7-2 with TRBJ1-1; 10 nucleotides align to TRBD1. Germline V gene lookup returns CDR1 SGHTA and CDR2 FQGNSA. The V and J ends lost 3 bases and 0 bases, in that order; junction bases with no gene match: 4. There are 16 residues in the CDR3. For the CDR3, the DNA is TGTGCCAGCAGCTTTAGGGGACAGGGGCTGAACACTGAAGCTTTCTTT. Amino acids: CASSFRGQGLNTEAFF.

The chain couples TRBV4-3 to TRBJ1-2; D might be TRBD1 (6 bases). This CDR3 has 17 residues. Germline CDR1 LGHNA, CDR2 YSLEER. Trimming shortened V by 0 bases and J by 3 bases, and 17 bases separated the two germline ends. The CDR3 DNA reads TGCGCCAGCAGCCAAGATCAAAGGGGGGGGCGTCACTATGGCTACACCTTC. Protein: CASSQDQRGGRHYGYTF.

V gene TRBV27 combines with J gene TRBJ1-2; a weak D match, TRBD1 (6 bases). Deletions cut 5 bases from V and 4 bases from J, with 20 bases between. This CDR3 is built from 16 residues. From germline, CDR1 is MNHEY and CDR2 SMNVEV (reference sequence). CDR3 coding DNA: TGTGCCAGCAGTACACGACAGGCGACAAACCTCTATGGCTACACCTTC. It yields the protein CASSTRQATNLYGYTF.

This rearrangement joins TRBV5-4 to TRBJ2-4; a weak D match, TRBD1 (7 bases). The CDR3 totals 16 residues. V was pared by 4 bases and J by 0 bases, with 14 bases between. Germline lookup yields CDR1 SGHNT and CDR2 YYREEE (reference sequence). CDR3 in DNA: TGTGCCAGCAGCCCCACAGGGGAGGTAGCCAAAAACATTCAGTACTTC. Translating it yields CASSPTGEVAKNIQYF. Full variable domain (outside the CDR3, taken from reference TRBV5-4 and TRBJ2-4): ETGVTQSPTHLIKTRGQQVTLRCSSQSGHNTVSWYQQALGQGPQFIFQYYREEENGRGNFPPRFSGLQFPNYSSELNVNALELDDSALYLCASSPTGEVAKNIQYFGAGTRLSVL.

This clone was observed a handful of times. The chain recombines TRBV2 with TRBJ2-1; 7 bases map to TRBD2. Trimming at V came to 4 bases and at J to 1 base, leaving 1 base not matched to a gene. This CDR3 has 14 amino acids. The germline gives CDR1 SNHLY, CDR2 FYNNEI. CDR3 protein: CASSGLASYNEQFF. In DNA form, the CDR3 reads TGTGCCAGCAGTGGACTAGCTTCCTACAATGAGCAGTTCTTC.

The chain is built from TRBV4-1 and TRBJ1-4; perhaps TRBD1 as D (5 bases). The germline V gene has CDR1 MGHRA and CDR2 YSYEKL. The V end was cut by 2 bases, the J end by 0 bases, with 13 bases between. The CDR3 runs to 17 residues. The CDR3 DNA reads TGCGCCAGCAGCCAACAATTCTCACAGGCAACTAATGAAAAACTGTTTTTT. Translation: CASSQQFSQATNEKLFF.

The chain couples TRBV30 to TRBJ1-5; the D gene is possibly TRBD1 (5 bases). The V end lost 3 bases, the J end lost 4 bases, and 13 bases lay between the germline ends. The CDR3 covers 14 residues. From germline, CDR1 is GTSNPN and CDR2 SVGIG (reference sequence). CDR3 residues: CAWRHLGGNQPQHF. CDR3 DNA sequence: TGTGCCTGGAGGCATCTCGGGGGGAATCAGCCCCAGCATTTT.

The DNA of the CDR3 is TGCGCCAGCAGCTTTTACTCAGATACGCAGTATTTT. It yields the protein CASSFYSDTQYF. The chain joins TRBV5-1 to TRBJ2-3; D ambiguous. The CDR3 totals 12 residues. V lost 2 bases and J 4 bases, leaving 5 bases between the germline ends. CDR1 SGHRS and CDR2 YFSETQ come from the germline V gene.

V and J are TRBV19 and TRBJ1-2, with TRBD1 identical over 7 bases. With 3 bases clipped from V and 5 bases from J, the junction kept 0 bases outside the gene matches. This CDR3 spans 12 amino acids. CDR1 and CDR2 (germline): LNHDA, SQIVND (reference sequence). CDR3 sequence reads: CASSMTGYGYTF. In DNA, the CDR3 is TGTGCCAGTAGTATGACAGGGTATGGCTACACCTTC.

V is TRBV6-5 and J is TRBJ1-3, with 10 bases fitting TRBD1. Trimming removed 1 base from V and 4 bases from J; junction bases left unmatched: 4. The CDR3 totals 16 residues. CDR1 and CDR2 (germline): MNHEY, SVGAGI. The CDR3 DNA is TGTGCCAGCAGTTACTACGGGACAGGGGACGGAAACACCATATATTTT. Protein sequence: CASSYYGTGDGNTIYF.

This clone showed up just once. The chain uses TRBV10-3 and TRBJ2-3, with 8 bases lining up with TRBD2. The V and J ends lost 7 bases and 0 bases, in that order; junction bases with no gene match: 3. CDR3 length: 14 residues. The germline V gene encodes CDR1 ENHRY and CDR2 SYGVKD. CDR3 protein: CAITASGSTDTQYF. The CDR3 DNA is TGTGCCATCACCGCTAGCGGGAGCACAGATACGCAGTATTTT.

The chain combines TRBV3-1 (or the pseudogene TRBV3-2) with TRBJ2-5, with 14 bases identical to TRBD2. Germline trimming cut 3 bases from V and 5 bases from J; bases unmatched to any gene: 2. CDR1 is LGHDT and CDR2 is YNNKEL in the germline V gene (reference sequence). The CDR3 has 15 residues. For the CDR3, the DNA is TGTGCCAGCAGCCAGGGACTAGCGGGAGACGAGACCCAGTACTTC. It yields the protein CASSQGLAGDETQYF.

The CDR3 bases are TGTGCCAGCAGCTTTGTCCGTATCAGGCAAGAGACCCAGTACTTC. The encoded protein is CASSFVRIRQETQYF. The chain combines TRBV11-2 with TRBJ2-5; D gene ambiguous. V lost 3 bases to trimming and J lost 2 bases, with 13 bases between them. The CDR3 spans 15 residues. CDR1 SGHAT and CDR2 FQNNGV come from the germline V gene.

This clone was seen once. This chain connects TRBV6-1 to TRBJ2-6, with D possibly TRBD2 on 6 matching bases. The CDR3 loop spans 16 amino acids. Germline CDR1 is MNHNS and CDR2 is SASEGT. Trimming pared 4 bases from V and 0 bases from J, leaving 10 bases between. CDR3 DNA: TGTGCCAGCAGTGGGGGGGTCCTCTCTGGGGCCAACGTCCTGACTTTC. Translated, it gives CASSGGVLSGANVLTF.

The chain joins TRBV5-1 to TRBJ2-1; 11 bases fit TRBD2. Per germline, CDR1 SGHRS and CDR2 YFSETQ. With 5 bases clipped from V and 5 bases from J, the junction kept 21 bases outside the gene matches. The CDR3 has 20 amino acids. CDR3 sequence reads: CASRPLIGLYSGGAHNEQFF. CDR3 nucleotide sequence: TGCGCCAGCAGACCCTTGATCGGTCTCTATAGCGGGGGGGCCCACAATGAGCAGTTCTTC. The full variable domain, rest sourced from reference TRBV5-1 and TRBJ2-1, is KAGVTQTPRYLIKTRGQQVTLSCSPISGHRSVSWYQQTPGQGLQFLFEYFSETQRNKGNFPGRFSGRQFSNSRSEMNVSTLELGDSALYLCASRPLIGLYSGGAHNEQFFGPGTRLTVL.

The V call is TRBV5-4, the J call TRBJ2-3, with TRBD2 matching over 7 bases. The V gene's germline CDR1 is SGHNT and CDR2 YYREEE (reference sequence). J was trimmed by 0 bases and V by 5 bases; bases with no gene match: 6. The CDR3 is 15 residues long. CDR3 in DNA: TGTGCCAGCAGGCTGGGAGGGGCTAGCACAGATACGCAGTATTTT. It translates to CASRLGGASTDTQYF.